Listed below are T cell receptor beta chains from one sample, sequenced in a study of blood T cell repertoires in COVID-19. Sequencing was performed with immunoSEQ multiplex PCR; in TCRdb, only in-frame clones are kept and a portion is missing. The table lists some 200,000 clones, over 75% of them singletons, with about 13% in the top ten. The sequencing sample was made of peripheral blood. The receptors shown here come from a human donor in a cohort sampled during active COVID-19. Each CDR3 is given without its conserved first and last residue. A D gene is named only where the DNA matches it firmly.

D	J	V	CDR3
NA	TRBJ1-5	TRBV10-3	ATREQASNQPQH
TRBD1	TRBJ2-7	TRBV2	ASSERTGITYEQY
TRBD2	TRBJ2-5	TRBV28	ASSLSAGAGETQY
TRBD1	TRBJ1-4	TRBV5-1	ASSFGQGRNEKLF
NA	TRBJ1-6	TRBV6-5	ASSYPRGRDNSPLH
TRBD1	TRBJ2-7	TRBV24-1	ATSDPGQGKGVYEQY
NA	TRBJ2-3	TRBV29-1	STSGGTDTQY
TRBD1	TRBJ1-1	TRBV6-2/TRBV6-3	ASSYPQGESPEAF
TRBD1	TRBJ1-2	TRBV25-1	ASTGTGFFAGYT
NA	TRBJ2-1	TRBV3-1/TRBV3-2	ASSQDLSPSYNEQF
TRBD2	TRBJ2-1	TRBV7-6	ASGGEELQF
NA	TRBJ1-2	TRBV9	ASSVGREGYT
TRBD1	TRBJ2-7	TRBV18	ASSRREGQNEQY
NA	TRBJ2-5	TRBV13	ASSYGTLGTQY
TRBD1	TRBJ1-5	TRBV2	ASRNRDRDQPQH
TRBD1	TRBJ2-7	TRBV5-1	ASSPLARDRPPYEQY
NA	TRBJ2-2	TRBV28	ASMVRANTGELF
NA	TRBJ2-3	TRBV7-9	ASTRGWTDTQY